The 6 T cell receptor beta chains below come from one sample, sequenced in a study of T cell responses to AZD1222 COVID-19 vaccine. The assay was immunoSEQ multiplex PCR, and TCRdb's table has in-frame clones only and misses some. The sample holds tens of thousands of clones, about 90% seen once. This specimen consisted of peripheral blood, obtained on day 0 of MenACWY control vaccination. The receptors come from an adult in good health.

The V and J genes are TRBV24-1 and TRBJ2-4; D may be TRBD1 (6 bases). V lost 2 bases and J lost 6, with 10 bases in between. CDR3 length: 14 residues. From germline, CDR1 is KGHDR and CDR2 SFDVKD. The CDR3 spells CATSDSGDGNIQYF. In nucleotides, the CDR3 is TGTGCCACCAGTGATTCAGGGGATGGAAACATTCAGTACTTC.

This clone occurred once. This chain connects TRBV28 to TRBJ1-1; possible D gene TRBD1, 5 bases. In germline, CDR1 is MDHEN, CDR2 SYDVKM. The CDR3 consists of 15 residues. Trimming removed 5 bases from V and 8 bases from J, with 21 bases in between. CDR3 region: CASSQKDFLYREAFF. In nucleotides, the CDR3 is TGTGCCAGCAGTCAGAAGGATTTTCTGTACAGGGAAGCTTTCTTT.

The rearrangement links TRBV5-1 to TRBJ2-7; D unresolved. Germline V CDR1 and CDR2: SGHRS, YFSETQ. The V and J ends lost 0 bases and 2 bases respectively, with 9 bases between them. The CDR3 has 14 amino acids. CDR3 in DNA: TGCGCCAGCAGCTTGGCCTCTGGCCCCTACGAGCAGTACTTC. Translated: CASSLASGPYEQYF.

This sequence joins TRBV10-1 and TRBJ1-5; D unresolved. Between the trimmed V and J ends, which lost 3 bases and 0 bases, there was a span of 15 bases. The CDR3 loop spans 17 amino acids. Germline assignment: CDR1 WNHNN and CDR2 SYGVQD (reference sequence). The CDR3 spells CASSEGYGRYSNQPQHF. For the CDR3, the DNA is TGCGCCAGCAGTGAAGGATATGGGAGATATAGCAATCAGCCCCAGCATTTT.

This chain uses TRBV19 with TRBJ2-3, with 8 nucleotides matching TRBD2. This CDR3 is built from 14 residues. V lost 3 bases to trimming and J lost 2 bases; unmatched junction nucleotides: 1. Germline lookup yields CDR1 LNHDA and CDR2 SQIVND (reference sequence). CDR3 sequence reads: CASSISGDTDTQYF. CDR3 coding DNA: TGTGCCAGTAGTATTAGCGGGGACACAGATACGCAGTATTTT. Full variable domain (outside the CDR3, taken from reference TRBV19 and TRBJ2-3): DGGITQSPKYLFRKEGQNVTLSCEQNLNHDAMYWYRQDPGQGLRLIYYSQIVNDFQKGDIAEGYSVSREKKESFPLTVTSAQKNPTAFYLCASSISGDTDTQYFGPGTRLTVL.

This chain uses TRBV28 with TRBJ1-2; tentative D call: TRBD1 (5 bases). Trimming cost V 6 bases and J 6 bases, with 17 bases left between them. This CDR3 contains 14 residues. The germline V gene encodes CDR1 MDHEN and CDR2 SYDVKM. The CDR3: CASSPQGAHDGYTF. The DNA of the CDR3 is TGTGCCAGCAGCCCGCAGGGCGCCCACGATGGCTACACCTTC.